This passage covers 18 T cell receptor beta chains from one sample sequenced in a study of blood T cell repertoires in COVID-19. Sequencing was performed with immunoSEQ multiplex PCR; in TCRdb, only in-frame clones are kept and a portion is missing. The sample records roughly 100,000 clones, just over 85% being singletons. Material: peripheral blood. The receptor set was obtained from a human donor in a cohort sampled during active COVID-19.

This CDR3 is CASSLGGGAPNEQFF. DNA of the CDR3: TGTGCCAGCAGCTTGGGTGGGGGGGCACCCAATGAGCAGTTCTTC. The V call is TRBV7-2, the J call TRBJ2-1; D may be TRBD2 (7 bases). Trimming pared 3 bases from V and 6 bases from J, leaving 15 bases between. The CDR3 length is 15 residues. Germline V gene data show CDR1 as SGHTA and CDR2 as FQGNSA.

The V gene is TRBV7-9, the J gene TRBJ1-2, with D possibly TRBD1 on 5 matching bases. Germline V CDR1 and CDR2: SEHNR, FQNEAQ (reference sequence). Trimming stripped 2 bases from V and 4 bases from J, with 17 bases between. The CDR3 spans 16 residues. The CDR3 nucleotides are TGTGCCAGCAGCTTAAGATCGGGGCAGGGAGGCTATGGCTACACCTTC. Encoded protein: CASSLRSGQGGYGYTF.

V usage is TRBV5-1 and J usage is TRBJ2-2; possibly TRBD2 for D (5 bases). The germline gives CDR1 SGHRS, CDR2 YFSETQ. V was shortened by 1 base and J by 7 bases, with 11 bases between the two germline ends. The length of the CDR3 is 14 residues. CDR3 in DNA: TGCGCCAGCAGCTTGTTTGGGAGCTACGGGGAGCTGTTTTTT. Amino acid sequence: CASSLFGSYGELFF.

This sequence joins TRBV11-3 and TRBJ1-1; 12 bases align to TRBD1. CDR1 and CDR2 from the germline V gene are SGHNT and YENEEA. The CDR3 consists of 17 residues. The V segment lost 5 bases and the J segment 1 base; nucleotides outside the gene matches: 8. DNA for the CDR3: TGTGCCAGCAGCCCCGGGACAGGGGGCTTTCGGAACACTGAAGCTTTCTTT. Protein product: CASSPGTGGFRNTEAFF.

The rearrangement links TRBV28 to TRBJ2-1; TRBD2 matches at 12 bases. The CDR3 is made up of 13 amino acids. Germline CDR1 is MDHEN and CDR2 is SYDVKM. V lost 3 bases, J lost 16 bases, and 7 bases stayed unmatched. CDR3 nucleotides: TGTGCCAGCAGTTTCTCTAGCGGGAGGGCGGCTTTCTTC. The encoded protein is CASSFSSGRAAFF.

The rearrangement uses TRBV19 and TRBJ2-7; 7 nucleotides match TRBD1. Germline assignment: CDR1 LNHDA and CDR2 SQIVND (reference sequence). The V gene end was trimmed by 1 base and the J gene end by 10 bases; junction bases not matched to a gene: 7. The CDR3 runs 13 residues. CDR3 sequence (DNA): TGTGCCAGTAGTATAGGCCTCGACAGGGATCAGTACTTC. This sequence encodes CASSIGLDRDQYF.

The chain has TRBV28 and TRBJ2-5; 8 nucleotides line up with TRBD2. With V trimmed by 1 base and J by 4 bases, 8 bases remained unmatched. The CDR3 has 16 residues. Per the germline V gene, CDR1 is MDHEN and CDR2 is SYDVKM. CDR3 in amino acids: CASSLYGGRFGETQYF. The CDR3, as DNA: TGTGCCAGCAGTTTATACGGCGGGAGGTTTGGAGAGACCCAGTACTTC.

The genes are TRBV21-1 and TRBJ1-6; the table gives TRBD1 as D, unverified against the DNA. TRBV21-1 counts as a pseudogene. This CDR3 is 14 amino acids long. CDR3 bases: TGTGCCAGCAGTACCGGGACAGGGAATTCACCCCTCCACTTT. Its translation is CASSTGTGNSPLHF.

CDR3 in DNA: TGTGCCAGCAGCGGGGACAGGGATTGGACAAGCAATCAGCCCCAGCATTTT. Translating gives CASSGDRDWTSNQPQHF. V is TRBV9 and J is TRBJ1-5; TRBD1 matches 9 bases. Germline V lookup: CDR1 SGDLS, CDR2 YYNGEE. The CDR3 runs to 17 residues. The J segment lost 1 base and the V segment lost 3 bases, leaving 8 bases of the junction unmatched.

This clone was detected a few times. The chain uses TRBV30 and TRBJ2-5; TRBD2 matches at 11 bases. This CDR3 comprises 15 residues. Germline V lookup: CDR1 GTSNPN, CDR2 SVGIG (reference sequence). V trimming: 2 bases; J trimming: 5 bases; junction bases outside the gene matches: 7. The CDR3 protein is CAWSRTSGFRETQYF. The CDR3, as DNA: TGTGCCTGGAGTCGGACTAGCGGGTTTAGGGAGACCCAGTACTTC. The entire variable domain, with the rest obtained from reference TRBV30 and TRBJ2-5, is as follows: SQTIHQWPATLVQPVGSPLSLECTVEGTSNPNLYWYRQAAGRGLQLLFYSVGIGQISSEVPQNLSASRPQDRQFILSSKKLLLSDSGFYLCAWSRTSGFRETQYFGPGTRLLVL.

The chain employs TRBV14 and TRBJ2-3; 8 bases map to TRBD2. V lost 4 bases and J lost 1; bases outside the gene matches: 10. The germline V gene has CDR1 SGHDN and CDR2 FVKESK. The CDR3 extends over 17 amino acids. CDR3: CASSPAGGVSGTDTQYF. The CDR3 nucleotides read TGTGCCAGCAGCCCTGCGGGGGGAGTTTCGGGCACAGATACGCAGTATTTT.

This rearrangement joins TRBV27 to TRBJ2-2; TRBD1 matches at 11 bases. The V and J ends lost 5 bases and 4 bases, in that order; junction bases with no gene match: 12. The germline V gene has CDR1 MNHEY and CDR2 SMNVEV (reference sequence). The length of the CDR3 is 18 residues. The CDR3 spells CASSITPWTGGITGELFF. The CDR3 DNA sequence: TGTGCCAGCAGTATCACCCCCTGGACAGGGGGCATCACCGGGGAGCTGTTTTTT.

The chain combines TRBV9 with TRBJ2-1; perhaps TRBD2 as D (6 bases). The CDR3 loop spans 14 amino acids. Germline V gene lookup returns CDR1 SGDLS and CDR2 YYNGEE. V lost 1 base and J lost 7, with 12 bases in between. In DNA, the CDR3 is TGTGCCAGCAGCGTACCGGGACTTGGGAATGAGCAGTTCTTC. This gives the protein CASSVPGLGNEQFF.

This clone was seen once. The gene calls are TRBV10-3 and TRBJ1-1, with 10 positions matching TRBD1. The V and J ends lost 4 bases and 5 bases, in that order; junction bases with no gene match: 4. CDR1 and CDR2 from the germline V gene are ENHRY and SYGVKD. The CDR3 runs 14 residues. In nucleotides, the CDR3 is TGTGCCATCAGTGCTGGGACAGGGGTTACTGAAGCTTTCTTT. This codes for CAISAGTGVTEAFF.

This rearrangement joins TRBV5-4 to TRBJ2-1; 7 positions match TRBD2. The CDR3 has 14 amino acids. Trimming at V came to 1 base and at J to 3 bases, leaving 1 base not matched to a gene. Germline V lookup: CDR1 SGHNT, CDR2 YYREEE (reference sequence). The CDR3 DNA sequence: TGTGCCAGCAGCTTGCAGCGGGGCTACAATGAGCAGTTCTTC. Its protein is CASSLQRGYNEQFF. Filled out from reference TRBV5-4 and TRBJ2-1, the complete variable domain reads ETGVTQSPTHLIKTRGQQVTLRCSSQSGHNTVSWYQQALGQGPQFIFQYYREEENGRGNFPPRFSGLQFPNYSSELNVNALELDDSALYLCASSLQRGYNEQFFGPGTRLTVL.

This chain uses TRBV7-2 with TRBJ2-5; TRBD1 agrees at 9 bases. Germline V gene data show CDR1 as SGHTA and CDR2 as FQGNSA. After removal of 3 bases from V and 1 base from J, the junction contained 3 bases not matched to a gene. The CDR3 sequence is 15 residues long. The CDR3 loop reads CASSFDRGGQETQYF. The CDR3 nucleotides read TGTGCCAGCAGCTTCGACAGGGGGGGCCAAGAGACCCAGTACTTC.

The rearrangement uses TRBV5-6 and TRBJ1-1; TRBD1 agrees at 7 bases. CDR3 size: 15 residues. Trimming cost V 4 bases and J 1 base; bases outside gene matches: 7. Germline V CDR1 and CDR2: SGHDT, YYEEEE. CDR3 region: CASSHRDSWNTEAFF. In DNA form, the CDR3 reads TGTGCCAGCAGCCACCGGGACAGCTGGAACACTGAAGCTTTCTTT.

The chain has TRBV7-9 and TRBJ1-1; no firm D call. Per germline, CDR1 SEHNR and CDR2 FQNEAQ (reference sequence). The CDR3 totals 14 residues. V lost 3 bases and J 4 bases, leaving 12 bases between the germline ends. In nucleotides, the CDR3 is TGTGCCAGCAGCTTCCGTGGTACGGGCACTGAAGCTTTCTTT. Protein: CASSFRGTGTEAFF. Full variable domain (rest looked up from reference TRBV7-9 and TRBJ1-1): DTGVSQNPRHKITKRGQNVTFRCDPISEHNRLYWYRQTLGQGPEFLTYFQNEAQLEKSRLLSDRFSAERPKGSFSTLEIQRTEQGDSAMYLCASSFRGTGTEAFFGQGTRLTVV.